The present T cell receptor beta chain was sequenced within a study of blood T cell repertoires in COVID-19. Measured with immunoSEQ multiplex PCR; TCRdb has only the in-frame clones, and not every one. In the table there are around 310,000 clones, nearly 90% of which are singletons. This CDR3 is 15 amino acids long. V lost 5 bases to trimming and J lost 1 base; unmatched junction nucleotides: 6. In germline, CDR1 is SGHVS, CDR2 FQNEAQ. Material for sequencing was peripheral blood. The chain has TRBV7-8 and TRBJ1-1; 8 bases line up with TRBD1. The TCR sequence derives from a woman aged 35 to 49 with COVID-19, enrolled during active disease. The CDR3 nucleotides are TGTGCCAGCAGCCCCAGGGGGCGAGCGAACACTGAAGCTTTCTTT. Translating gives CASSPRGRANTEAFF.